Many counts were recorded for the clone carrying this T cell receptor (beta chain). Antigen specificity is unknown. This specimen belongs to a study of T cells in Graves' hyperthyroidism and ophthalmopathy. On the study more broadly: Peripheral blood was drawn at first diagnosis, prior to all treatment.

Whole-study results and caveats: Among thyroid clonotypes expanded above 0.001, most also appeared in blood.

TCR beta CDR3 regions were amplified from RNA. The TCR CDR3 was amplified in a first-round RT-PCR using the HTBI primer set. TCRdb fed the multiplex PCR reads into MiXCR, producing one record per CDR3 protein. This sample carries nearly 600,000 distinct CDR3 sequences, approximately 15% of them seen once, and the ten largest clones take approximately 6.4%. V dropped 6 bases and J dropped 6; count of bases not matched to a gene: 11. The CDR3 sequence is 17 residues long. CDR1 and CDR2 from the germline V gene are SEHNR and FQNEAQ (reference sequence). The chain uses TRBV7-9 and TRBJ2-1; 13 positions match TRBD2. The sample taken for sequencing was blood. This TCR derives from a woman in her late teens or twenties with Graves' ophthalmopathy. DNA for the CDR3: TGTGCCAGCAGACTCGTCCGGACTAGCGGGAGTAGCAATGAGCAGTTCTTC. This sequence encodes CASRLVRTSGSSNEQFF. Full variable domain (missing parts from reference TRBV7-9 and TRBJ2-1): DTGVSQNPRHKITKRGQNVTFRCDPISEHNRLYWYRQTLGQGPEFLTYFQNEAQLEKSRLLSDRFSAERPKGSFSTLEIQRTEQGDSAMYLCASRLVRTSGSSNEQFFGPGTRLTVL.